This T cell receptor beta chain was recorded in a study of T cells expressing NK-cell markers. As for the study in general: The authors derived TCR beta repertoires from sorted CD3+CD56+NKG2C+, CD3+CD56+NKG2C- and CD3+CD56-NKG2C+ T cells. Whole-study results and caveats: As a fraction of CD8+ T cells, dominant NKG2C+ clonotypes reached roughly 1.0-7.0% in about six donors.

The CDR3 runs 16 residues. CDR1 is SGHNT, CDR2 YENEEA, per germline. In generating TCR beta cDNA, 5'RACE template switching with UMIs was used. Reanalyzing the 5' RACE reads, TCRdb keeps one entry per CDR3 protein, without DNA. Its table lists 250,000 or so distinct CDR3 sequences. Points on this clonotype: The antigen remains undetermined.

The chain recombines TRBV11-3 with TRBJ2-2; TCRdb's D call, TRBD1, is unchecked because there is no DNA. The clonotype comes from a woman aged 18-70 years in good health. The source material was blood T cells: a sorted CD56 or NKG2C T cell subset, CD4+ or CD8+ T cells, or bulk PBMC T cells (not recorded which). CDR3 region: CASSPRTNDETGELFF.